Listed below are T cell receptor beta chains from one sample, sequenced in a study of T cells after yellow fever vaccination. One entry per CDR3 protein, called by TCRdb with MiXCR from the 5' RACE reads. The sample yields about 320,000 distinct CDR3 sequences, around 4.3% seen once. The sample in question was PBMCs, obtained 15 days after the yellow fever booster vaccination. All receptors come from a young man who received the YFV17D yellow fever vaccine. CDR3s include the opening cysteine and the closing phenylalanine or tryptophan. D genes are given only for firm matches. Size values are once, few and many counts, or a class for expanded clones, and some rows have none.

>NA|TRBJ1-1|few|TRBV5-1
TGCGCCAGCAGCTTGTTGGGGTGGTCCACTGAAGCTTTCTTT
CASSLLGWSTEAFF
>TRBD1|TRBJ2-1|NA|TRBV29-1
TGCAGCGTTGAAGTATCGGCGACAGGGGCGTCAGGGGAGCAGTTCTTC
CSVEVSATGASGEQFF
>TRBD1|TRBJ2-7|many|TRBV20-1
TGCAGTGCTGGGAGACAGGGCTACGAGCAGTACTTC
CSAGRQGYEQYF
>NA|TRBJ2-4|many|TRBV7-8
TGTGCCAGCAGCGCCCGACCTAGCTATCTAGCCAAAAACATTCAGTACTTC
CASSARPSYLAKNIQYF
>NA|TRBJ2-1|few|TRBV9
TGTGCCAGCAGCCCGCTGAGGGTGAACAATGAGCAGTTCTTC
CASSPLRVNNEQFF
>NA|TRBJ1-2|NA|TRBV7-9
TGTGCCAGCAGCTTAGAAATGGGAGGCTACACCTTC
CASSLEMGGYTF
>NA|TRBJ2-6|NA|TRBV20-1
TGCAGTGCTAGTCGCGCATCTGGGGCCAACGTCCTGACTTTC
CSASRASGANVLTF
>TRBD2|TRBJ2-1|NA|TRBV4-1
TGCGCCAGCAGCCAAGACCTAGCGGGGGGTATGCTTGAGCAGTTCTTC
CASSQDLAGGMLEQFF
>NA|TRBJ2-7|many|TRBV27
TGTGCCAGCAGTTTCTCCCGACAGGCCCTCTCCTACGAGCAGTACTTC
CASSFSRQALSYEQYF
>NA|TRBJ2-5|NA|TRBV20-1
TGCAGTGCTCGAGTGTACCAAGAGACCCAGTACTTC
CSARVYQETQYF
>NA|TRBJ1-5|few|TRBV4-1
TGCGCCAGCAGCCAAGTTTATATGGACCAGCCCCAGCATTTT
CASSQVYMDQPQHF
>NA|TRBJ1-2|many|TRBV12-3/TRBV12-4
TGTGCCAGCAGTGCCTCAGATAACTATGGCTACACCTTC
CASSASDNYGYTF
>NA|TRBJ1-1|many|TRBV29-1
TGCAGCGTGCCCGGGGGGGGGACGAACACTGAAGCTTTCTTT
CSVPGGGTNTEAFF
>TRBD2|TRBJ2-3|many|TRBV20-1
TGCAGTGCTCCCCTCGGGACTAGCTATGGTGATACGCAGTATTTT
CSAPLGTSYGDTQYF
>NA|TRBJ2-5|few|TRBV27
TGTGCCAGCAGTTCCTTGGGGGATCGTTTCGCCGAGACCCAGTACTTC
CASSSLGDRFAETQYF
>NA|TRBJ1-3|many|TRBV20-1
TGCAGTGCACCTGCAGGGAACCCGGGGGGAAACACCATATATTTT
CSAPAGNPGGNTIYF
>NA|TRBJ2-3|many|TRBV4-3
TGCGCCAGCAGCCAAGACGGCCTTATGGTTACGCAGTATTTT
CASSQDGLMVTQYF
>NA|TRBJ2-6|few|TRBV21-1
TGTGCCAGCAGCAAATCCCTCTCTGGGGCCAACGTCCTGACTTTC
CASSKSLSGANVLTF
>NA|TRBJ2-1|once|TRBV10-3
TGTGCCATCAGCGTTGGGCAGGGGTATGAGCAGTTCTTC
CAISVGQGYEQFF
>NA|TRBJ1-2|many|TRBV6-5
TGTGCCAGCAGTTACGCCGGGACAACGATCTATGGCTACACCTTC
CASSYAGTTIYGYTF
>NA|TRBJ1-5|NA|TRBV27
TGTGCCAGCAGTCTACTAGGGGGGGGCAATCAGCCCCAGCATTTT
CASSLLGGGNQPQHF
>NA|TRBJ2-5|few|TRBV12-3/TRBV12-4
TGTGCCAGCGTGGACTTCGAGTACCAAGAGACCCAGTACTTC
CASVDFEYQETQYF
>NA|TRBJ2-7|few|TRBV7-2
TGTGCCAGCAGCTTAGGACTTAGGACTCCGCTTCACGAGCAGTACTTC
CASSLGLRTPLHEQYF
>TRBD1|TRBJ1-6|many|TRBV27
TGTGCCAGCGGTGCCGTTAGATGGGCCATGACAGACTACAGGGGAAATAATTCACCCCTCCACTTT
CASGAVRWAMTDYRGNNSPLHF
>TRBD1|TRBJ2-3|few|TRBV27
TGTGCCAGCAGCCGTAAGACAGGGTATGGAGATACGCAGTATTTT
CASSRKTGYGDTQYF
>NA|TRBJ1-3|many|TRBV4-1
TGCGCCAGCAGCCAAGTAACAGGGAAGACTGGAAACACCATATATTTT
CASSQVTGKTGNTIYF
>NA|TRBJ2-7|many|TRBV5-6
TGTGCCAGCAGCATAACAGGGAGCTCGAGGGAGCAGTACTTC
CASSITGSSREQYF
>TRBD1|TRBJ1-5|many|TRBV5-1
TGCGCCAGCAGCCGGGACAGGGGTCAGCCCCAGCATTTT
CASSRDRGQPQHF
>NA|TRBJ2-1|few|TRBV7-2
TGTGCCAGCAGCTTCAGGCCAGGGGGAGGTGGAGCTAGCGCGACCTACAATGAGCAGTTCTTC
CASSFRPGGGGASATYNEQFF